This T cell receptor beta chain was captured in a study of blood T cell repertoires in COVID-19. Study details: Spain, Italy and the United States supplied samples that represented acute and convalescent COVID-19.

The recovered donors of Cohort 3 showed two negative PCRs, clearance, or symptom resolution. Sequencing used immunoSEQ multiplex PCR; TCRdb keeps in-frame clones, though not all of them. Of around 500,000 clones in the sample, approximately 90% were seen once. The CDR3 covers 17 residues. Per the germline V gene, CDR1 is PRHDT and CDR2 is FYEKMQ (reference sequence). Trimming cost V 2 bases and J 7 bases; bases outside gene matches: 14. The TCR sequence derives from a woman aged 55-69 years who had recovered from COVID-19. The chain joins TRBV13 to TRBJ2-1; the match to TRBD1 covers 7 bases. Input material: PBMCs or T cells enriched from blood (not recorded which). The CDR3 coding sequence is TGTGCCAGCAGCTTAAGTATTGTCGACAGGGCTGATAATGAGCAGTTCTTC. This gives the protein CASSLSIVDRADNEQFF.